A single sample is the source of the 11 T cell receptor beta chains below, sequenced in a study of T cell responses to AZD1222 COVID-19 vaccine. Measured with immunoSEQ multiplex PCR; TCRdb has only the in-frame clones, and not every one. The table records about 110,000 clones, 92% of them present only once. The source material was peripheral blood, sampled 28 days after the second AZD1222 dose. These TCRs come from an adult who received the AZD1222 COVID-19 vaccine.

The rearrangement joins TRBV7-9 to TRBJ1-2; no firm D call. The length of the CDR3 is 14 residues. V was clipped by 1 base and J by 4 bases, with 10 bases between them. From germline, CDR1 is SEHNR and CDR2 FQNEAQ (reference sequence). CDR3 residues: CASSLDLVTYGYTF. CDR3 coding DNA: TGTGCCAGCAGCTTAGATCTCGTAACCTATGGCTACACCTTC.

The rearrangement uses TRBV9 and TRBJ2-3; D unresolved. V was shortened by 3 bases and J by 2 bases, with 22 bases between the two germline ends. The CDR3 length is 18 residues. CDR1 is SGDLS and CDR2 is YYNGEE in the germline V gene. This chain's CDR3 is CASSETSRATTFTDTQYF. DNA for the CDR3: TGTGCCAGCAGCGAAACGTCCCGGGCCACTACGTTCACAGATACGCAGTATTTT.

The CDR3 sequence: CASSLSVGAGMNTEAFF. The CDR3 DNA follows: TGTGCCAGCAGTTTATCGGTGGGGGCCGGTATGAACACTGAAGCTTTCTTT. The chain links TRBV28 to TRBJ1-1, with D maybe TRBD1 (6 bases). Trimming pared 1 base from V and 0 bases from J, leaving 15 bases between. This CDR3 contains 17 residues. Germline V lookup: CDR1 MDHEN, CDR2 SYDVKM.

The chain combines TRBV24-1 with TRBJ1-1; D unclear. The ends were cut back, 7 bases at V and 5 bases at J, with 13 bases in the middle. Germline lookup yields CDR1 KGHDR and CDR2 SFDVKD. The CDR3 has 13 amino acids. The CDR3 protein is CATRVGPGTEAFF. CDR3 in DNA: TGTGCCACCAGGGTTGGGCCGGGGACTGAAGCTTTCTTT.

CDR3 nucleotides: TGTGCCAGCAGCTTTGGTGCTAGCGGAGGCACAGATACGCAGTATTTT. This codes for CASSFGASGGTDTQYF. The rearrangement joins TRBV7-9 to TRBJ2-3, with 7 positions matching TRBD2. Germline V gene lookup returns CDR1 SEHNR and CDR2 FQNEAQ (reference sequence). The CDR3 runs to 16 residues. V dropped 3 bases and J dropped 1; count of bases not matched to a gene: 7.

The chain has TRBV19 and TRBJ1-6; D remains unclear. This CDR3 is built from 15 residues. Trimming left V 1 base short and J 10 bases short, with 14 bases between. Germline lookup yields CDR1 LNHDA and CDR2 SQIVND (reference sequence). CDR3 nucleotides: TGTGCCAGTAGTATAGTATCAGTAGCGCGGTCACCCCTCCACTTT. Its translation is CASSIVSVARSPLHF. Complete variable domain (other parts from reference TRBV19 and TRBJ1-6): DGGITQSPKYLFRKEGQNVTLSCEQNLNHDAMYWYRQDPGQGLRLIYYSQIVNDFQKGDIAEGYSVSREKKESFPLTVTSAQKNPTAFYLCASSIVSVARSPLHFGNGTRLTVT.

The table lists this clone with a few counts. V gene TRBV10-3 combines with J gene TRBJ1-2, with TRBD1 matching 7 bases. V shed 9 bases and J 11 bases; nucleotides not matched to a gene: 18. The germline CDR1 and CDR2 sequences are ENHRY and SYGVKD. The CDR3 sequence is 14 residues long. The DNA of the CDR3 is TGTGCCATTAAAGGTTACCGGGACAGCGAAGGGTACACCTTC. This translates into CAIKGYRDSEGYTF.

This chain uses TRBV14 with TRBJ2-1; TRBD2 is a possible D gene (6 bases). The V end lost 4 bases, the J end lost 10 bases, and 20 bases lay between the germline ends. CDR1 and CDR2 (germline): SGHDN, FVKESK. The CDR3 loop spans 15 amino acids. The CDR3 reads CASSRDLSGVGEQFF. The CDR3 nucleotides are TGTGCCAGCAGCCGGGACTTGAGCGGAGTGGGGGAGCAGTTCTTC.

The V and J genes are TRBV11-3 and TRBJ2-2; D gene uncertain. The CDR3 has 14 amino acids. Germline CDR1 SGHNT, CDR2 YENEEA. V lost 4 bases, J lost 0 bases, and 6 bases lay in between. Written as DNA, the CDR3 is TGTGCCAGCAGCTCCGGGCCGAACACCGGGGAGCTGTTTTTT. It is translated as CASSSGPNTGELFF.

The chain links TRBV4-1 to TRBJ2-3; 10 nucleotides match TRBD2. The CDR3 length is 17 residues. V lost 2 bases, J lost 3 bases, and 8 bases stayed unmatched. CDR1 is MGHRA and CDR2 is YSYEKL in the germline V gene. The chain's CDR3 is CASSQTSGITQTDTQYF. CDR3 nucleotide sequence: TGCGCCAGCAGCCAAACTAGCGGGATCACACAAACAGATACGCAGTATTTT.

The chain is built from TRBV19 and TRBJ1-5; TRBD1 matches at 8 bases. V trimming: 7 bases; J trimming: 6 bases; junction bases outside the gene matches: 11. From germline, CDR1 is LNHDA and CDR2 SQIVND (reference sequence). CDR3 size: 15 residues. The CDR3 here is CASKRVGTGPQPQHF. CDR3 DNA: TGTGCCAGTAAAAGGGTCGGGACAGGACCTCAGCCCCAGCATTTT.